This TCR beta chain was identified in a study of blood T cell repertoires in COVID-19 (dated by TCRdb to the early 2020s). Turning to the overall study: Samples from collaborators originated in the United States, Italy and Spain and spanned both the acute and convalescent phases of COVID-19. The material from the prospective study consisted of cDNA or gDNA derived from T cells, B-cell-depleted T cells, or PBMCs. The dataset comprised deeply sampled blood TCRbeta repertoires from subjects exposed to, actively infected with, or recovered from COVID-19. The repertoires were released in a freely available public database intended as a resource for research on the immune response to SARS-CoV-2. Samples came from the ongoing ImmuneRACE study (first 160 participants) plus 1,254 subjects from 6 global collaborators. Sample metadata almost always included a de-identified subject ID, COVID-19 status, age in years and sex. Where available, HLA class I and class II types were taken from metadata supplied by the sample provider and were not determined by assay-based typing. Beyond this particular receptor, the publication reports: The amount of clinical and demographic metadata varied by source and participant and was provided uncurated.

Concerning this clone itself: Its antigen is unknown. Base quality data are lacking; no much larger clone is found one base away.

One collaborating source in Seattle enrolled patients while the patients were actively infected and followed the patients over time throughout the course of disease. The collaborating institutions used their own protocols to collect whole blood in K2EDTA tubes. For TCRbeta analysis, collaborators shipped samples as frozen whole blood, isolated PBMCs, or DNA extracted from either of those sample types. V drops 0 bases and J drops 7 bases, leaving 16 bases in between. CDR1 is given as LNHDA and CDR2 as SQIVND, both from the germline V gene (reference sequence). Inclusive of the bounding cysteine and phenylalanine, the CDR3 is 15 residues long. The DNA shown is the 45-base CDR3, in frame from base 1. The immunoSEQ Assay, a bias-controlled multiplex PCR, was used to amplify TCRbeta CDR3 regions from genomic DNA. Per the authors' processing: Within the assay, amplification of reference gene primers was used to estimate how many nucleated cells each sample contained. To quantify the absolute abundance of each unique TCRbeta CDR3 rearrangement, sequence reads were collapsed and filtered. For each sample, productive Simpson clonality was calculated as the square root of Simpson's diversity index over productive rearrangements. Drawn from immuneACCESS, this table holds only the in-frame rearrangements with V and J called that TCRdb kept. Clones are partly lost; checked studies trace under half to an unresolved V gene and leave the rest unexplained. That table furnishes V, J and clone size, whereas the DNA furnished D and trimming. This sample has 25,000 to 30,000 clones in its table, and 90% to 95% of those were observed once. In total, the top ten clones hold 0.83% of the sample.

The chain joins TRBV19 to TRBJ2-7; the D gene is not confidently resolved. Sequencing used peripheral blood. This receptor was identified in a woman aged 65 to 85 with COVID-19, enrolled during active disease. The nucleotides are TGTGCCAGTAGTATAGATCATCAGCGCAGTGTGGAGCAGTACTTC. Its coded protein is CASSIDHQRSVEQYF.